The clone carrying this TCR beta chain appeared a few times. Its specificity is unknown. This sample is drawn from a study of naive and memory T cell subsets. Findings and limits, study-wide: There was no ground truth to check naive and memory subset results.

An equimolar mix of two oligonucleotides served as the beta constant-region primer for TRBC1 and TRBC2. The cDNA 3' end received a ligated single-stranded oligonucleotide carrying the SP2 primer and a 12-nucleotide UMI. TCRdb called the UMI-ligation and nested PCR reads again in MiXCR, with one record for every CDR3 protein. This sample yields 75,000 to 85,000 distinct CDR3 sequences, of which under 15% are seen a single time; around 0.99% belongs to the top ten. Germline assignment: CDR1 SGHRS and CDR2 YFSETQ. This CDR3 spans 14 amino acids. V lost 7 bases and J 3 bases, leaving 16 bases between the germline ends. Cells stained for CD3, CD4, CD8, CD45RA, CD27 and viability were sorted into four CD45RA/CD27 subsets.

Sequenced material: central memory CD4+ T cells from blood. This sequence was found in a human donor in good health. The V and J genes are TRBV5-1 and TRBJ1-1, with a weak D call TRBD1 (6 bases). The CDR3 DNA is TGCGCCAGCTGTAACCCGAACAGGGACACTGAAGCTTTCTTT. Residues: CASCNPNRDTEAFF.